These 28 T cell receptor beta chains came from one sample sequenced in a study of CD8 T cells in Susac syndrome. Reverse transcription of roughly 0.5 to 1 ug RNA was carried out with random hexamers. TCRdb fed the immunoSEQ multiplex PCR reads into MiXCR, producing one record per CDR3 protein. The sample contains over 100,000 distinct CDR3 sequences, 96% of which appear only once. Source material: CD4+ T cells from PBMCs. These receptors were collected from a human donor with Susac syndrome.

This chain's CDR3 is CSVGKGSSTDTQYF. In DNA form, the CDR3 reads TGCAGCGTTGGTAAAGGATCTAGCACAGATACGCAGTATTTT. The chain couples TRBV29-1 to TRBJ2-3; D call uncertain. The CDR3 sequence is 14 residues long. The V end was cut by 4 bases, the J end by 0 bases, with 11 bases between. Germline CDR1 and CDR2: SQVTM and ANQGSEA.

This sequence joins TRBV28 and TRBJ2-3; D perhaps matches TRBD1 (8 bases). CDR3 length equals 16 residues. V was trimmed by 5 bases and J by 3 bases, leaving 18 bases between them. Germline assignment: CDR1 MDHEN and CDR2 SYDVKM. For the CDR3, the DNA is TGTGCCAGCAGTAGATCAGGGGGCGGGGGAACAGATACGCAGTATTTT. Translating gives CASSRSGGGGTDTQYF.

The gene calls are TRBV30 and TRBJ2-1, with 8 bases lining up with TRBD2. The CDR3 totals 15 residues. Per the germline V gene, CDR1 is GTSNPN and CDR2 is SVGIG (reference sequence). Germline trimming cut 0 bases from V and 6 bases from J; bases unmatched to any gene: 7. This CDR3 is CAWSVRLAGGNEQFF. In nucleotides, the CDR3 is TGTGCCTGGAGTGTACGGCTAGCGGGTGGCAATGAGCAGTTCTTC. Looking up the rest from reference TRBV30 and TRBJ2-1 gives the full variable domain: SQTIHQWPATLVQPVGSPLSLECTVEGTSNPNLYWYRQAAGRGLQLLFYSVGIGQISSEVPQNLSASRPQDRQFILSSKKLLLSDSGFYLCAWSVRLAGGNEQFFGPGTRLTVL.

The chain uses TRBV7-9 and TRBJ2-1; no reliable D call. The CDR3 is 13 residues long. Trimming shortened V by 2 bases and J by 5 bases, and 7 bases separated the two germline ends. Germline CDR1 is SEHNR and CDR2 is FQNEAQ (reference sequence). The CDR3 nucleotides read TGTGCCAGCAGCTTATCACAGAACAATGAGCAGTTCTTC. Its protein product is CASSLSQNNEQFF.

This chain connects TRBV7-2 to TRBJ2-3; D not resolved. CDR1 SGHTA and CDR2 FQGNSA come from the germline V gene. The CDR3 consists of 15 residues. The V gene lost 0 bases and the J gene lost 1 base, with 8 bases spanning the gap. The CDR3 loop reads CASSLARRGTDTQYF. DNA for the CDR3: TGTGCCAGCAGCTTAGCGCGGAGAGGCACAGATACGCAGTATTTT.

CDR3 sequence: CASSLAGQGWHEQYF. CDR3 DNA: TGTGCCAGCAGCTTAGCGGGACAGGGGTGGCACGAGCAGTACTTC. The chain joins TRBV7-8 to TRBJ2-7, with 10 positions matching TRBD1. The CDR3 is made up of 15 amino acids. Germline V gives CDR1 SGHVS, CDR2 FQNEAQ. V was clipped by 0 bases and J by 5 bases; unmatched bases: 4.

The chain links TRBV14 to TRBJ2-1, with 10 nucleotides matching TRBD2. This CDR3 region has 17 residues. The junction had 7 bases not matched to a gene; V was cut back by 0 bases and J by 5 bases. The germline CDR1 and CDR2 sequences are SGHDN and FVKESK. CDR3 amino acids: CASSQESSGSINNEQFF. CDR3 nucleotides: TGTGCCAGCAGCCAAGAGTCTAGCGGGAGCATCAACAATGAGCAGTTCTTC.

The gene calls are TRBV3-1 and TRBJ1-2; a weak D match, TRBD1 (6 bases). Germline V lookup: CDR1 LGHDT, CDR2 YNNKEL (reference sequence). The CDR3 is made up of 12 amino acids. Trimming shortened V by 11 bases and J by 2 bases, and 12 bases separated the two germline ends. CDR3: CACKQGNYGYTF. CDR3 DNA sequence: TGTGCCTGCAAGCAGGGGAACTATGGCTACACCTTC.

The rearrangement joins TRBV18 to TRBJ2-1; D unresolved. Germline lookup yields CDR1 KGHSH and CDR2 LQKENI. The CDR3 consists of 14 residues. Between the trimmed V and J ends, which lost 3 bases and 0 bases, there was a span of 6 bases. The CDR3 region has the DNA TGTGCCAGCTCACCTGAGAGCTCCTACAATGAGCAGTTCTTC. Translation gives CASSPESSYNEQFF.

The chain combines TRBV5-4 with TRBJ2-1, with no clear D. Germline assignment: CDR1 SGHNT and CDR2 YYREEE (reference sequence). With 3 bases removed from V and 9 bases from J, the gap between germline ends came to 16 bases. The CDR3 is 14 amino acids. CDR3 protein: CASSSRTPGAEQFF. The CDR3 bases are TGTGCCAGCAGCTCTCGGACCCCGGGCGCTGAGCAGTTCTTC. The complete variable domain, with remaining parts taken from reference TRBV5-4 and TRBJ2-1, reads ETGVTQSPTHLIKTRGQQVTLRCSSQSGHNTVSWYQQALGQGPQFIFQYYREEENGRGNFPPRFSGLQFPNYSSELNVNALELDDSALYLCASSSRTPGAEQFFGPGTRLTVL.

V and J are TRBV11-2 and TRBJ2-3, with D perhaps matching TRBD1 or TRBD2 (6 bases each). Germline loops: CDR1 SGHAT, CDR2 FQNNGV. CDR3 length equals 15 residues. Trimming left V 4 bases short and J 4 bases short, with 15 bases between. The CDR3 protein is CASSSTPGAPDTQYF. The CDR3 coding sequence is TGTGCCAGCAGCTCGACCCCGGGGGCCCCAGATACGCAGTATTTT.

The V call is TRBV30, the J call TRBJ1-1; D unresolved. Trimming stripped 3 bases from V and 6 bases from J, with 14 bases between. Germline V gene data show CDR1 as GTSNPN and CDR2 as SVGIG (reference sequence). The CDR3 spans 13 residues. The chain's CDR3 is CAWSILRVAEAFF. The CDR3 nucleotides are TGTGCCTGGAGCATTCTTAGGGTAGCTGAAGCTTTCTTT.

The CDR3 loop is CAWSGGPTDTQYF. The CDR3 bases are TGTGCCTGGAGTGGTGGGCCCACAGATACGCAGTATTTT. The gene calls are TRBV30 and TRBJ2-3; D is undetermined. The germline V gene encodes CDR1 GTSNPN and CDR2 SVGIG (reference sequence). This CDR3 has 13 residues. V lost 1 base and J 2 bases, leaving 7 bases between the germline ends.

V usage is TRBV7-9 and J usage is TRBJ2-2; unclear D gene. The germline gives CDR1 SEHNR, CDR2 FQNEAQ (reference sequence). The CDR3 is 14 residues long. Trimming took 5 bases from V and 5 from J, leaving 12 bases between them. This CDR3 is CASSRTGFTGELFF. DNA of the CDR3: TGTGCCAGCAGCCGGACCGGGTTTACCGGGGAGCTGTTTTTT.

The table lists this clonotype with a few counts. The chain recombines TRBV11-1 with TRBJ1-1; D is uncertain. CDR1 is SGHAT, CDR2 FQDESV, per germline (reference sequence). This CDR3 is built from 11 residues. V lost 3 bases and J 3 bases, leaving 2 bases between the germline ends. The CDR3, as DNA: TGTGCCAGCAGCTTCGACACTGAAGCTTTCTTT. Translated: CASSFDTEAFF.

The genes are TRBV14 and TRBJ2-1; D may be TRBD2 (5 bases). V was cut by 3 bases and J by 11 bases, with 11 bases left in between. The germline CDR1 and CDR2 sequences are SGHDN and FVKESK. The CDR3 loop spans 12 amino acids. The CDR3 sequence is CASSQVSSQQFF. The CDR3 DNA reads TGTGCCAGCAGCCAGGTATCTAGCCAGCAGTTCTTC.

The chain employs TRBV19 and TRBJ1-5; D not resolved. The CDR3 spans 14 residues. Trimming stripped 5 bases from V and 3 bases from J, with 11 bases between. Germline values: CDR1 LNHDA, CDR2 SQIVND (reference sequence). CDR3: CASSAGISNQPQHF. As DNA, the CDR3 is TGTGCCAGTAGTGCCGGGATCTCCAATCAGCCCCAGCATTTT.

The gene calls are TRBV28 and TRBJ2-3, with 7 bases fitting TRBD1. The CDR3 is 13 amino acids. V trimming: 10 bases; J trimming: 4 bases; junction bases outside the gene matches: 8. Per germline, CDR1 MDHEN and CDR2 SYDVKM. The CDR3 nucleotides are TGTGCCATCCGTCGACAGGGCGCAGATACGCAGTATTTT. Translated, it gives CAIRRQGADTQYF.

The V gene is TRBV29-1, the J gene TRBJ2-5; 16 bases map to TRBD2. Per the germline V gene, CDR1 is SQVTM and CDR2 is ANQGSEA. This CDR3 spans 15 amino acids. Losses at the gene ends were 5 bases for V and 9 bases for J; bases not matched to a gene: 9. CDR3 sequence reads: CSVPRAGTSGRAQYF. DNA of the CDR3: TGCAGCGTTCCCCGAGCTGGGACTAGCGGGAGGGCCCAGTACTTC.

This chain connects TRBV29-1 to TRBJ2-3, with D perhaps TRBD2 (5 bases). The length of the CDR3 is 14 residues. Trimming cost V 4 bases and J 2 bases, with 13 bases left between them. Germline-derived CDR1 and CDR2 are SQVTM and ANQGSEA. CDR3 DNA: TGCAGCGTTGGGCTAGCAGGAATCACAGATACGCAGTATTTT. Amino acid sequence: CSVGLAGITDTQYF.

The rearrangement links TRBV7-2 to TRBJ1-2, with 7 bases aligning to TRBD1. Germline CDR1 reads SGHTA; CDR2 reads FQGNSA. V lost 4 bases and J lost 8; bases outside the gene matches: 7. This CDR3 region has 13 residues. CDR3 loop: CASSSSYRGGYTF. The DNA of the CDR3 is TGTGCCAGCAGCTCCTCCTACAGGGGCGGCTACACCTTC.

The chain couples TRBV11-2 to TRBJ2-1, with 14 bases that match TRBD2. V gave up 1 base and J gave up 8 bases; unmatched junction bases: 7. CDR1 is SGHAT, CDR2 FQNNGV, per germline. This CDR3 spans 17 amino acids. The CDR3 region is CASSLGGLAGVGDEQFF. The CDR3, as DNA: TGTGCCAGCAGCTTAGGGGGACTAGCGGGGGTGGGCGATGAGCAGTTCTTC. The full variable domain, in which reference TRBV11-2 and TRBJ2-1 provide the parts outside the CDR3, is EAGVAQSPRYKIIEKRQSVAFWCNPISGHATLYWYQQILGQGPKLLIQFQNNGVVDDSQLPKDRFSAERLKGVDSTLKIQPAKLEDSAVYLCASSLGGLAGVGDEQFFGPGTRLTVL.

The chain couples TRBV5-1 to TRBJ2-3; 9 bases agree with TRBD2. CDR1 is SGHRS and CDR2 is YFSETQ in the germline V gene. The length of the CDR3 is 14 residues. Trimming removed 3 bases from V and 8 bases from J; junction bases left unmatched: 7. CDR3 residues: CASSSASGIGTQYF. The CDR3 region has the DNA TGCGCCAGCAGCTCGGCTAGCGGGATTGGTACGCAGTATTTT.

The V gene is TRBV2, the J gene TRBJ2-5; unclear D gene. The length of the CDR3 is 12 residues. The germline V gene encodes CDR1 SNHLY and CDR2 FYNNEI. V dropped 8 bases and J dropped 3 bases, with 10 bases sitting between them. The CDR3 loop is CASSRQKETQYF. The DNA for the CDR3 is TGTGCCAGCTCCCGGCAGAAAGAGACCCAGTACTTC.

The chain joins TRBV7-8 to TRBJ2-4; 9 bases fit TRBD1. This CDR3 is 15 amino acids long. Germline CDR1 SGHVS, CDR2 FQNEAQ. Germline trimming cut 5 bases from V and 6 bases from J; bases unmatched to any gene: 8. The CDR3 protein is CASSRNRTGVNIQYF. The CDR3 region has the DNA TGTGCCAGCAGCCGTAATCGGACAGGGGTAAACATTCAGTACTTC.

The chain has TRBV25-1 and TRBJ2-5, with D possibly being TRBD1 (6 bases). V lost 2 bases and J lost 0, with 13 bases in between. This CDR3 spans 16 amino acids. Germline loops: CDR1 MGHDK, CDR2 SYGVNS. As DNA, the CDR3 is TGTGCCAGCAGTGAAGAAAGGGGGAAGTACCAAGAGACCCAGTACTTC. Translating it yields CASSEERGKYQETQYF.

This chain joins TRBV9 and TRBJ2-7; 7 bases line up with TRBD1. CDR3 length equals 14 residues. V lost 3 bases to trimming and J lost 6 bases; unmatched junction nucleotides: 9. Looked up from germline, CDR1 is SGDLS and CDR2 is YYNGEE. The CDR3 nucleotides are TGTGCCAGCAGCGCCGGGACAGTGGATGCCGAGCAGTACTTC. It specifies CASSAGTVDAEQYF.

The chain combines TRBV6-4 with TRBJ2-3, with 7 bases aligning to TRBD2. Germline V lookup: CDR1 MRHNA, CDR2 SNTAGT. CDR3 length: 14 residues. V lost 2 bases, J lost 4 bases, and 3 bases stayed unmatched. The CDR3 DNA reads TGTGCCAGCAGTGACCGACTAGCCGCAGATACGCAGTATTTT. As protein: CASSDRLAADTQYF.